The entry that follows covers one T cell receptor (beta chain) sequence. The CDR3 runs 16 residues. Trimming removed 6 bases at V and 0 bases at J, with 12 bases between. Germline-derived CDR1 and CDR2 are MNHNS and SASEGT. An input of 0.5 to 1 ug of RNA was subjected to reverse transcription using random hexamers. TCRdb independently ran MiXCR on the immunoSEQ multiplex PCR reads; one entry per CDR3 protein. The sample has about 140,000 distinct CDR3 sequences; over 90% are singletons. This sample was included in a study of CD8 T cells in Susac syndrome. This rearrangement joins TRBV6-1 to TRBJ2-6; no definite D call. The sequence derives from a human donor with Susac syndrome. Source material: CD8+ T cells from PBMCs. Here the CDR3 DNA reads TGTGCCAGCAGGCAGCCGACCCTCTCTGGGGCCAACGTCCTGACTTTC. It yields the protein CASRQPTLSGANVLTF.